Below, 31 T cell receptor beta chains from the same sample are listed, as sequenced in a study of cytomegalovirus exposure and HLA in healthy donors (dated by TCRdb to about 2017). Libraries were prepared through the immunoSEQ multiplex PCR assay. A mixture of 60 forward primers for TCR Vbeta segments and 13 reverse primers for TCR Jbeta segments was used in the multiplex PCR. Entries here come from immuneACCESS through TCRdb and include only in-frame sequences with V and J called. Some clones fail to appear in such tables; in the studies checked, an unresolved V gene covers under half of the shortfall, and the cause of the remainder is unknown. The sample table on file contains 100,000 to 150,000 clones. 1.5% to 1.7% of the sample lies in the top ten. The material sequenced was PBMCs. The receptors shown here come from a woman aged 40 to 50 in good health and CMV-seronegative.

Here the CDR3 reads CASTYADGAFF. The CDR3 DNA sequence: TGTGCCAGCACCTATGCCGATGGAGCTTTCTTT. This chain joins TRBV6-1 and TRBJ1-1; D gene uncertain. Germline V gene lookup returns CDR1 MNHNS and CDR2 SASEGT. The V gene lost 7 bases and the J gene lost 10 bases, with 13 bases spanning the gap. The CDR3 is 11 amino acids.

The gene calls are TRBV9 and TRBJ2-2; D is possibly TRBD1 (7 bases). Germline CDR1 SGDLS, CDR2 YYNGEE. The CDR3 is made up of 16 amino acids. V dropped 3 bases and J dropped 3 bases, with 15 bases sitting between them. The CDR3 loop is CASSARGDSDTGELFF. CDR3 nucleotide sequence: TGTGCCAGCAGCGCTAGGGGGGACAGCGACACCGGGGAGCTGTTTTTT.

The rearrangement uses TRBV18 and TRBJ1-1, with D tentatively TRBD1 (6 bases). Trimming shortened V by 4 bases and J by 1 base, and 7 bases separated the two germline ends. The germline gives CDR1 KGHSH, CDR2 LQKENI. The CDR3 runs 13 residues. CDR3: CASSRQENTEAFF. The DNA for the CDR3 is TGTGCCAGCTCACGACAGGAGAACACTGAAGCTTTCTTT.

The CDR3 region is CASSGPTGGNTEAFF. Here the CDR3 DNA reads TGCGCCAGCAGCGGGCCGACAGGGGGTAACACTGAAGCTTTCTTT. This rearrangement joins TRBV5-1 to TRBJ1-1, with 9 bases identical to TRBD1. Germline V gene lookup returns CDR1 SGHRS and CDR2 YFSETQ. The CDR3 extends over 15 amino acids. V lost 4 bases and J lost 2; bases outside the gene matches: 6.

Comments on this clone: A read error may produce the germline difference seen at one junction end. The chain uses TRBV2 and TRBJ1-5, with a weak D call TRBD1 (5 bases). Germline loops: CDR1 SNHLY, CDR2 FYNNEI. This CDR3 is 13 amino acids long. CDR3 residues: CASSEFGNRPTGF. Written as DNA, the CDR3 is TGTGCCAGCAGTGAGTTCGGAAACAGGCCCACGGGTTTT. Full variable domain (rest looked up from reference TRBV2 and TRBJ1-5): EPEVTQTPSHQVTQMGQEVILRCVPISNHLYFYWYRQILGQKVEFLVSFYNNEISEKSEIFDDQFSVERPDGSNFTLKIRSTKLEDSAMYFCASSEFGNRPTGFGDGTRLSIL.

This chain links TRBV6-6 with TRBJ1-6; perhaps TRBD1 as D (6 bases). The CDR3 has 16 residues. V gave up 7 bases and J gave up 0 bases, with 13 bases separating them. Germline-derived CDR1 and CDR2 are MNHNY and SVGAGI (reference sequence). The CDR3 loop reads CASNLQGSSYNSPLHF. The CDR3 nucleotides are TGTGCCAGCAACTTGCAGGGGAGCTCCTATAATTCACCCCTCCACTTT.

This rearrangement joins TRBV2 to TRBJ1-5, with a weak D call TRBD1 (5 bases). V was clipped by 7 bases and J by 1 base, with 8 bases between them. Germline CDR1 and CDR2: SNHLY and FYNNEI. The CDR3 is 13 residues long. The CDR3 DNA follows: TGTGCCAGCACGGGACTAAGCAATCAGCCCCAGCATTTT. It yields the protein CASTGLSNQPQHF. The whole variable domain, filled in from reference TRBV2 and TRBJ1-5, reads EPEVTQTPSHQVTQMGQEVILRCVPISNHLYFYWYRQILGQKVEFLVSFYNNEISEKSEIFDDQFSVERPDGSNFTLKIRSTKLEDSAMYFCASTGLSNQPQHFGDGTRLSIL.

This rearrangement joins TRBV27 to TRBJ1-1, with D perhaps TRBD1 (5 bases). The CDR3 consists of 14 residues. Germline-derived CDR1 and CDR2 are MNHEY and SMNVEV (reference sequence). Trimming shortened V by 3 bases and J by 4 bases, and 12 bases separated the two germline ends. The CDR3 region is CASSFEPGGTEAFF. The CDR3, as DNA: TGTGCCAGCAGTTTTGAGCCGGGGGGCACTGAAGCTTTCTTT.

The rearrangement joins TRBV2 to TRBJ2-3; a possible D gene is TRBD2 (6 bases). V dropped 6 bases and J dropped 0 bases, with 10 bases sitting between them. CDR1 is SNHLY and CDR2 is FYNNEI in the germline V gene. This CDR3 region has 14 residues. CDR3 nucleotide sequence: TGTGCCAGCAGGCTAGCGCCTAGCACAGATACGCAGTATTTT. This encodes CASRLAPSTDTQYF.

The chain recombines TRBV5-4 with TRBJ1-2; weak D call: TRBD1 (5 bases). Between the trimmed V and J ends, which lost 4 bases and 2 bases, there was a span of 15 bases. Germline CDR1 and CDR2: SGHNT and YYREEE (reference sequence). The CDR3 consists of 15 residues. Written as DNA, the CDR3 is TGTGCCAGCAGCAAAGGAGGGGTAGGGAACTATGGCTACACCTTC. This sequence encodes CASSKGGVGNYGYTF.

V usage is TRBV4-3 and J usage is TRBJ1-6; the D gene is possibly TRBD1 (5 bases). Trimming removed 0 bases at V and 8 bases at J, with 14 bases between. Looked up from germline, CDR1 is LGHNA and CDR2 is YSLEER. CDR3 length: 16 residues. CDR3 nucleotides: TGCGCCAGCAGCCAAGATATGCGAGACAGTTATTCACCCCTCCACTTT. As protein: CASSQDMRDSYSPLHF.

CDR3: CASSQSRDSLYLYGYTF. The CDR3 DNA reads TGCGCCAGCAGCCAATCCCGGGACAGTCTTTATCTCTATGGCTACACCTTC. This chain uses TRBV4-1 with TRBJ1-2; TRBD1 agrees at 7 bases. The germline V gene has CDR1 MGHRA and CDR2 YSYEKL. The CDR3 has 17 amino acids. With V trimmed by 2 bases and J by 4 bases, 13 bases remained unmatched.

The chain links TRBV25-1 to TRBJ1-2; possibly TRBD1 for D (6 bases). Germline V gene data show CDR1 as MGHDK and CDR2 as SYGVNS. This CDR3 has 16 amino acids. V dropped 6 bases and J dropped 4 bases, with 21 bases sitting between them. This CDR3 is CASSYVGITGTYGYTF. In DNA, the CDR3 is TGTGCCAGCAGCTACGTGGGGATTACAGGGACCTATGGCTACACCTTC.

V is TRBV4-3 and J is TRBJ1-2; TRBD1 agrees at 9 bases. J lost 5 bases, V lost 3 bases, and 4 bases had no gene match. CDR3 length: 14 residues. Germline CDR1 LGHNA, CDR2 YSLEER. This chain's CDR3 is CASSQDRGGYGYTF. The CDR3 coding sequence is TGCGCCAGCAGCCAGGACAGGGGAGGGTATGGCTACACCTTC.

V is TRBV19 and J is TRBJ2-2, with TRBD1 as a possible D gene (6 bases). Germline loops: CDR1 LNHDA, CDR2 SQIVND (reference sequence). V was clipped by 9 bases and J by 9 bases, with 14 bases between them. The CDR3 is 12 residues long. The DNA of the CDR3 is TGTGCCAGCGGACAAGGGGGTAGGGAGCTGTTTTTT. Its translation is CASGQGGRELFF.

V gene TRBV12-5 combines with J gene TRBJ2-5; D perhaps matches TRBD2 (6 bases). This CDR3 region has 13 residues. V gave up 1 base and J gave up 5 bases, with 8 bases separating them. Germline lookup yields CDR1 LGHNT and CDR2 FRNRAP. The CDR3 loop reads CASGLAGGETQYF. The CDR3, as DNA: TGTGCTAGTGGTTTGGCTGGGGGGGAGACCCAGTACTTC.

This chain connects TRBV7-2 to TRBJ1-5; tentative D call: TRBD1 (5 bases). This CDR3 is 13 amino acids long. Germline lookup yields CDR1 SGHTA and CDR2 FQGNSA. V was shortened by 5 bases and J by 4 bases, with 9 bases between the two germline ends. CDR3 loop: CASSPRANQPQHF. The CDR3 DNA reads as TGTGCCAGCAGCCCCAGGGCGAATCAGCCCCAGCATTTT.

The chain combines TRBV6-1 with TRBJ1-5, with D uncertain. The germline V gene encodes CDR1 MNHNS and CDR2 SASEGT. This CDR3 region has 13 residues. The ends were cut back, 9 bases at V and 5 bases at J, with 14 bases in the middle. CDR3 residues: CASKRQAYQPQHF. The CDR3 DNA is TGTGCCAGTAAACGCCAGGCCTATCAGCCCCAGCATTTT.

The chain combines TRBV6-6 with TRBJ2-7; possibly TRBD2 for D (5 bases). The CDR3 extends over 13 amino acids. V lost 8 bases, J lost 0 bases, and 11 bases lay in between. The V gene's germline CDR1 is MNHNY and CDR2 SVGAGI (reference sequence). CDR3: CASRLGGSYEQYV. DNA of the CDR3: TGTGCCAGCCGCCTTGGAGGCTCCTACGAGCAGTACGTC.

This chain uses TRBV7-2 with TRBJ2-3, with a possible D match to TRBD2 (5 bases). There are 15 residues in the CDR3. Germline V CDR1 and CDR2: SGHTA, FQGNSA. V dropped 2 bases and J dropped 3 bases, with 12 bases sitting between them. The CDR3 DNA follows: TGTGCCAGCAGCTTATTTCCCCGGGGTACAGATACGCAGTATTTT. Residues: CASSLFPRGTDTQYF.

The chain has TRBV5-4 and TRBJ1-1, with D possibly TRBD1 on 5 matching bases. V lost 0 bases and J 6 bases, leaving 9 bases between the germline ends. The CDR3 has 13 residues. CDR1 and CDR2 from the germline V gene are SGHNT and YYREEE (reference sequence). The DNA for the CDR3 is TGTGCCAGCAGCTTGGGCGTGACAGCTGAAGCTTTCTTT. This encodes CASSLGVTAEAFF. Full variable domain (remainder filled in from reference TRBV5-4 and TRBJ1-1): ETGVTQSPTHLIKTRGQQVTLRCSSQSGHNTVSWYQQALGQGPQFIFQYYREEENGRGNFPPRFSGLQFPNYSSELNVNALELDDSALYLCASSLGVTAEAFFGQGTRLTVV.

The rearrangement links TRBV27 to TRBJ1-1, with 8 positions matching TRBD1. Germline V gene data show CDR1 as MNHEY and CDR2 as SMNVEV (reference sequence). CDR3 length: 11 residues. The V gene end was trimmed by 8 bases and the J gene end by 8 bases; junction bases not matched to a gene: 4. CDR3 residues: CASLRQGEAFF. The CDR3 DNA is TGTGCCAGCCTGAGACAGGGGGAAGCTTTCTTT.

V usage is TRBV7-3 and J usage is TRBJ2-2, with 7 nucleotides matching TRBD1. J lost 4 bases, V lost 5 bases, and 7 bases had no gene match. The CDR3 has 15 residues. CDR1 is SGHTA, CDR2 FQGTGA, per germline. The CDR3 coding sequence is TGTGCCAGCAGCACCCGGGACAGACCCACCGGGGAGCTGTTTTTT. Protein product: CASSTRDRPTGELFF.

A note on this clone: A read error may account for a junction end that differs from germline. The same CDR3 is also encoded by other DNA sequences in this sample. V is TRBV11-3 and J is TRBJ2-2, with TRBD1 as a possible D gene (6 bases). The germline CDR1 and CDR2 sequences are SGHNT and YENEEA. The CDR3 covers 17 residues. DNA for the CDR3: TGTGCTAGCAGCTTAGATTGGGGACATAGGGTCACCGGGGAGCTGTTTTTT. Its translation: CASSLDWGHRVTGELFF.

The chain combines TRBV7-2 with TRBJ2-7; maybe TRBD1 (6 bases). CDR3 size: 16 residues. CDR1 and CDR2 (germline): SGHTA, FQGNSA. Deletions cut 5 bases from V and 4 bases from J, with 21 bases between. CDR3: CASSPKLDRREYEQYF. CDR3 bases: TGTGCCAGCAGCCCGAAACTAGACAGGAGAGAATACGAGCAGTACTTC.

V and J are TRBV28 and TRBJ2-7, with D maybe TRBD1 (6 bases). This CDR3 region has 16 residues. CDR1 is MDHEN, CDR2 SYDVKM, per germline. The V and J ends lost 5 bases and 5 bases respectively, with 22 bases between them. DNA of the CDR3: TGTGCCAGCAGTCATACCCGGGACATAGATCGTCACGAGCAGTACTTC. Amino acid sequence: CASSHTRDIDRHEQYF.

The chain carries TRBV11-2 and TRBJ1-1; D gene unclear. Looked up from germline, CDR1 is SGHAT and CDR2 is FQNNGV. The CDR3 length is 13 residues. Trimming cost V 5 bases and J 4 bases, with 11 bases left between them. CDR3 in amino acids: CASSPRSGTEAFF. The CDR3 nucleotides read TGTGCCAGCAGCCCTAGAAGTGGCACTGAAGCTTTCTTT. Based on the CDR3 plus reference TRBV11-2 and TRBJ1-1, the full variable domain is EAGVAQSPRYKIIEKRQSVAFWCNPISGHATLYWYQQILGQGPKLLIQFQNNGVVDDSQLPKDRFSAERLKGVDSTLKIQPAKLEDSAVYLCASSPRSGTEAFFGQGTRLTVV.

For the CDR3, the DNA is TGTGCCAGTAGTATAGAAGGGGACAGGAACGCTTTCTTT. Its translation: CASSIEGDRNAFF. The V and J genes are TRBV19 and TRBJ1-1, with TRBD1 matching over 8 bases. The CDR3 totals 13 residues. Germline V gives CDR1 LNHDA, CDR2 SQIVND (reference sequence). The V and J ends lost 0 bases and 11 bases, in that order; junction bases with no gene match: 5.

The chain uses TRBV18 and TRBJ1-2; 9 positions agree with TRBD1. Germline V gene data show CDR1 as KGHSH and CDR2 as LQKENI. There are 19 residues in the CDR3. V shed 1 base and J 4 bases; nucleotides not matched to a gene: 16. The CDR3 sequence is CASSPLVPGLDRGSYGYTF. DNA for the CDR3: TGTGCCAGCTCACCACTCGTGCCCGGCTTGGACAGGGGAAGCTATGGCTACACCTTC.

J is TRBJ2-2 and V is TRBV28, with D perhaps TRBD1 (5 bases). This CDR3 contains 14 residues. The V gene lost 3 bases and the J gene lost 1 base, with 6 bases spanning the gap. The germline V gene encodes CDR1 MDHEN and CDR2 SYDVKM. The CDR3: CASSFGQNTGELFF. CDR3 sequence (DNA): TGTGCCAGCAGTTTCGGACAGAACACCGGGGAGCTGTTTTTT.

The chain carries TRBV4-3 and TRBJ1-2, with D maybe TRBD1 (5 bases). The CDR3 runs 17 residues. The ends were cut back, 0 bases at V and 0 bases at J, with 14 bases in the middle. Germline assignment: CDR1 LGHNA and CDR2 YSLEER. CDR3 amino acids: CASSQDPGAGANYGYTF. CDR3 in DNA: TGCGCCAGCAGCCAAGATCCTGGGGCAGGAGCTAACTATGGCTACACCTTC.